This T cell receptor beta chain is from a study of breast tumors, draining lymph nodes, adjacent tissues. This clonotype occurred many times. Its antigen is not identified. Study-level points and caveats: Tumors had less TCR diversity than lymph nodes, more than nontumor tissue.

Germline assignment: CDR1 MNHEY and CDR2 SVGAGI. This CDR3 has 13 amino acids. Between the trimmed V and J ends, which lost 5 bases and 5 bases, there was a span of 11 bases. Axillary draining lymph nodes of breast cancer patients supplied the node samples. TCRdb redid the calling of the multiplex PCR reads with MiXCR, one entry per CDR3 protein. The sample lists about 140,000 distinct CDR3 sequences; 32% were seen once. This chain uses TRBV6-5 with TRBJ2-3; D remains ambiguous. Sequencing was performed on axillary lymph node tissue. This clonotype was obtained from a female donor with breast cancer. Some clones in this sample may be carry-over from other donors' samples. The CDR3 DNA is TGTGCCAGCAGTCCCGTTCGTGGAGATACGCAGTATTTT. Translating it yields CASSPVRGDTQYF.